The entry below gives a single T cell receptor beta chain sequence along with its context. What it binds is unknown. Germline CDR1 is LNHDA and CDR2 is SQIVND (reference sequence). With 6 bases clipped from V and 1 base from J, the junction kept 12 bases outside the gene matches. CDR3 length equals 19 residues. TCRdb keeps only in-frame clones here, not all; method: immunoSEQ multiplex PCR. This sample has more than 80,000 clones, with about 87% found just once. This sample is part of a study of graft-versus-host responses after intestinal transplantation. Study overall: Tacrolimus plus steroids were given to all recipients for 3 to 4 years, preceded by anti-thymocyte globulin induction. Study-wide points: Marrow from the recipient contained GvH clones, some of which had appeared first in ileum or blood. There was an association between peak levels of circulating GvH clones and early post-transplant HvG declines.

The sequence was collected from a human donor who was the organ donor for an intestinal transplant. The specimen was unstimulated CD4+ T cells sorted from spleen or lymph node cells, collected before transplant. The chain employs TRBV19 and TRBJ2-2; 12 bases map to TRBD2. The CDR3 loop is CASRPGGLAGGLNTGELFF. As DNA, the CDR3 is TGTGCCAGTAGGCCAGGTGGTCTAGCGGGGGGGTTGAACACCGGGGAGCTGTTTTTT.